Presented here are 21 T cell receptor beta chains from one specimen sequenced in a study of human T cells and chemical hapten exposure (TCRdb year 2021). The time point label on this specimen signifies: pre-sensitization, week 0. Per the publication, the treatment or condition label means: therapeutic diphenylcyclopropenone sensitization with weekly scalp DPC. The method was RACE. The run used a NextSeq 500. TCRdb cleaned the public reads at Q25 with fastp, built clones with MiXCR and kept in-frame beta chains. Identical CDR3 protein sequences are pooled into one entry, listed with their most common genes and DNA. In all, the sample holds around 180,000 distinct CDR3 sequences, and approximately 31% of those were seen once. The top ten constitute less than 3% of the sample. The sample consisted of whole blood, taken in connection with sensitization to the hapten diphenylcyclopropenone (DPC). These receptors were taken from a woman aged 25 to 39 with alopecia areata. Some clones in this sample may be carry-over from other donors' samples.

This clonotype has just a few counts. This chain uses TRBV28 with TRBJ2-3, with 7 bases identical to TRBD2. The germline CDR1 and CDR2 sequences are MDHEN and SYDVKM. Trimming at V came to 6 bases and at J to 4 bases, leaving 13 bases not matched to a gene. The CDR3 runs to 16 residues. CDR3 sequence reads: CASRALAGSGPDTQYF. Written as DNA, the CDR3 is TGTGCCAGCAGGGCATTAGCGGGCTCGGGACCAGATACGCAGTATTTT. The whole variable domain, remainder taken from reference TRBV28 and TRBJ2-3, is DVKVTQSSRYLVKRTGEKVFLECVQDMDHENMFWYRQDPGLGLRLIYFSYDVKMKEKGDIPEGYSVSREKKERFSLILESASTNQTSMYLCASRALAGSGPDTQYFGPGTRLTVL.

The sample holds a few counts of this clonotype. The gene calls are TRBV10-3 and TRBJ2-1, with 12 bases lining up with TRBD2. Germline V gene sequence: CDR1 ENHRY, CDR2 SYGVKD. V was pared by 6 bases and J by 7 bases, with 7 bases of the junction left unmatched. This CDR3 is built from 15 residues. The CDR3 spells CAIRSSGGESNEQFF. CDR3 bases: TGTGCCATCAGATCTAGCGGGGGGGAGTCGAATGAGCAGTTCTTC.

The J gene is TRBJ2-7, the V gene TRBV28, with D hard to call. The V gene lost 1 base and the J gene lost 0 bases, with 22 bases spanning the gap. The CDR3 runs to 19 residues. Germline CDR1 MDHEN, CDR2 SYDVKM. CDR3 DNA sequence: TGTGCCAGCAGTTTATTCCCCCCCGTGATGGGTGCCAGCTCCTACGAGCAGTACTTC. Encoded protein: CASSLFPPVMGASSYEQYF.

The rearrangement joins TRBV7-2 to TRBJ1-5; D is unclear. The CDR3 is 17 amino acids. Germline V gene lookup returns CDR1 SGHTA and CDR2 FQGNSA. The V end was cut by 2 bases, the J end by 9 bases, with 23 bases between. CDR3 loop: CASSLFSASSAKAPQHF. DNA for the CDR3: TGTGCCAGCAGCTTATTTTCTGCGTCCTCCGCAAAGGCGCCCCAGCATTTT.

Worth noting for this clonotype: An end of the junction differs from the germline gene, which may be a read error. The V gene is TRBV28, the J gene TRBJ2-7; perhaps TRBD2 as D (7 bases). Germline V gene data show CDR1 as MDHEN and CDR2 as SYDVKM. CDR3 length equals 15 residues. The CDR3 nucleotides read TGTGCCAGCACCTCACCCAGGAAAGGAGGGGGGGCTCAATCCTTC. Its protein is CASTSPRKGGGAQSF.

The chain combines TRBV28 with TRBJ2-1; TRBD2 aligns across 12 bases. This CDR3 spans 16 amino acids. Germline CDR1 and CDR2: MDHEN and SYDVKM. Trimming removed 5 bases from V and 3 bases from J; junction bases left unmatched: 5. The CDR3 sequence: CASSTRTSGIYNEQFF. CDR3 nucleotide sequence: TGTGCCAGCAGTACCCGGACTAGCGGGATCTACAATGAGCAGTTCTTC.

This sequence joins TRBV7-9 and TRBJ2-3, with TRBD2 matching 9 bases. The CDR3 loop spans 17 amino acids. V was pared by 1 base and J by 2 bases, with 7 bases of the junction left unmatched. The germline gives CDR1 SEHNR, CDR2 FQNEAQ (reference sequence). The CDR3 here is CASSLGPGLANTDTQYF. The CDR3 DNA sequence: TGTGCCAGCAGCTTAGGCCCGGGACTAGCAAACACAGATACGCAGTATTTT.

This clonotype showed up just once. The V and J genes are TRBV20-1 and TRBJ2-5, with a tentative D call TRBD1 (6 bases). The germline CDR1 and CDR2 sequences are DFQATT and SNEGSKA (reference sequence). The CDR3 runs to 15 residues. The V end lost 0 bases, the J end lost 5 bases, and 16 bases lay between the germline ends. The CDR3 loop reads CSARDRTVISETQYF. CDR3 nucleotides: TGCAGTGCTAGAGATCGGACAGTGATTTCGGAGACCCAGTACTTC.

The chain uses TRBV29-1 and TRBJ2-1; the match to TRBD2 covers 10 bases. There are 16 residues in the CDR3. With V trimmed by 1 base and J by 4 bases, 7 bases remained unmatched. Germline-derived CDR1 and CDR2 are SQVTM and ANQGSEA. This chain's CDR3 is CSVEGGGTSVYNEQFF. CDR3 in DNA: TGCAGCGTTGAAGGAGGGGGGACTAGCGTATACAATGAGCAGTTCTTC.

There are a few counts of this clonotype. The chain links TRBV7-2 to TRBJ2-3, with D maybe TRBD2 (6 bases). The V and J ends lost 7 bases and 3 bases respectively, with 20 bases between them. Per the germline V gene, CDR1 is SGHTA and CDR2 is FQGNSA. This CDR3 has 16 residues. CDR3 in DNA: TGTGCCAGCAAGCTTATGGGGGGAGGTGGAACAGATACGCAGTATTTT. It codes for CASKLMGGGGTDTQYF.

V and J are TRBV18 and TRBJ1-5; D might be TRBD1 (5 bases). The germline V gene encodes CDR1 KGHSH and CDR2 LQKENI. Trimming cost V 5 bases and J 5 bases, with 10 bases left between them. The CDR3 runs 13 residues. The CDR3 here is CASSSGRDQPQHF. The CDR3 DNA sequence: TGTGCCAGCTCATCGGGACGGGATCAGCCCCAGCATTTT.

This clonotype was seen more than once but under ten times. This chain joins TRBV28 and TRBJ2-7; 7 nucleotides match TRBD1. Germline V gene data show CDR1 as MDHEN and CDR2 as SYDVKM. This CDR3 contains 14 residues. The J segment lost 3 bases and the V segment lost 7 bases, leaving 9 bases of the junction unmatched. The CDR3 DNA reads as TGTGCCAGCACCCCGGCGGACAGGAACTACGAGCAGTACTTC. It specifies CASTPADRNYEQYF.

This clonotype has more than one count but fewer than ten. The junction differs from germline at one of its ends, possibly a read error. The chain carries TRBV4-1 and TRBJ1-4; D call uncertain. The CDR3 sequence is 15 residues long. From germline, CDR1 is MGHRA and CDR2 YSYEKL. The CDR3 here is CASSQSSMRNGKLFF. In DNA form, the CDR3 reads TGCGCCAGCAGCCAATCCTCAATGAGGAATGGAAAACTGTTTTTT.

This chain joins TRBV19 and TRBJ1-4; the D is unclear. This CDR3 region has 15 residues. Germline CDR1 is LNHDA and CDR2 is SQIVND (reference sequence). Trimming took 9 bases from V and 0 from J, leaving 14 bases between them. The CDR3 DNA follows: TGTGCCAGCAGTGGAGGGCTTGCAACTAATGAAAAACTGTTTTTT. It codes for CASSGGLATNEKLFF.

V and J are TRBV29-1 and TRBJ2-5; D ambiguous. There are 11 residues in the CDR3. Germline V gene lookup returns CDR1 SQVTM and CDR2 ANQGSEA. Trimming stripped 8 bases from V and 0 bases from J, with 7 bases between. The CDR3 region has the DNA TGCAGCAAAGCCCACCAAGAGACCCAGTACTTC. It codes for CSKAHQETQYF.

The V call is TRBV6-2 or TRBV6-3, the J call TRBJ2-7, with D perhaps given as TRBD1 or TRBD2 (6 bases each). The V gene lost 11 bases and the J gene lost 0 bases, with 17 bases spanning the gap. The CDR3 has 14 residues. The germline gives CDR1 MNHEY, CDR2 SVGEGT. The chain's CDR3 is CAVRLGGSSYEQYF. The CDR3, as DNA: TGTGCCGTCCGTTTGGGGGGCTCCTCCTACGAGCAGTACTTC.

The V and J genes are TRBV6-5 and TRBJ1-1, with TRBD1 as a possible D gene (6 bases). The CDR3 loop spans 12 amino acids. The germline V and J ends were trimmed by 4 bases and 10 bases, with 13 bases remaining between them. Germline lookup yields CDR1 MNHEY and CDR2 SVGAGI. The CDR3 sequence is CASSSGQLRAFF. In nucleotides, the CDR3 is TGTGCCAGCAGTTCCGGACAGCTTCGAGCTTTCTTT.

This clonotype was found a few times. The chain carries TRBV7-3 and TRBJ1-1, with D perhaps TRBD1 (5 bases). V lost 0 bases to trimming and J lost 4 bases, with 12 bases between them. Germline CDR1 reads SGHTA; CDR2 reads FQGTGA. This CDR3 region has 15 residues. The CDR3 nucleotides are TGTGCCAGCAGCTTAACATTCGGGGGGATCACTGAAGCTTTCTTT. The encoded protein is CASSLTFGGITEAFF.

The CDR3 region is CASSVDPGRNQPQHF. The CDR3 bases are TGTGCCAGCAGCGTAGATCCTGGCCGCAATCAGCCCCAGCATTTT. The chain recombines TRBV9 with TRBJ1-5; D remains unclear. V lost 0 bases to trimming and J lost 2 bases, with 9 bases between them. Germline-derived CDR1 and CDR2 are SGDLS and YYNGEE. The CDR3 is made up of 15 amino acids.

V is TRBV11-2 and J is TRBJ1-2, with D unresolved. Germline CDR1 is SGHAT and CDR2 is FQNNGV. The CDR3 is 15 amino acids. V shed 4 bases and J shed 4 bases, with 16 bases lying between them. DNA of the CDR3: TGTGCCAGCAGCTCCCGGGCTATTAGAGGCTATGGCTACACCTTC. Its protein product is CASSSRAIRGYGYTF.

This chain uses TRBV4-3 with TRBJ2-4; 8 bases match TRBD2. J lost 4 bases, V lost 0 bases, and 2 bases had no gene match. The CDR3 length is 15 residues. In germline, CDR1 is LGHNA, CDR2 YSLEER. The CDR3 protein is CASSQDGRGKNIQYF. DNA of the CDR3: TGCGCCAGCAGCCAAGACGGGAGGGGAAAAAACATTCAGTACTTC.